This T cell receptor (beta chain) was retrieved from a study of cytomegalovirus exposure and HLA in healthy donors. CDR1 is WNHNN, CDR2 SYGVQD, per germline (reference sequence). The CDR3 is made up of 15 amino acids. The V segment lost 3 bases and the J segment 6 bases; nucleotides outside the gene matches: 5. This clone has just a few counts. Researchers ran the PCR with 60 Vbeta and 13 Jbeta primers. This table comes from immunoSEQ multiplex PCR, and its TCRdb copy is limited to in-frame clones, with some not included. The top ten hold over 2% of the sample, which has around 110,000 clones, over 75% seen once.

The genes are TRBV10-1 and TRBJ2-1, with 10 bases matching TRBD1. The specimen was PBMCs. The sequence was obtained from a man under 40 in good health and CMV-seronegative. The CDR3 here is CASSDGTGVPNEQFF. The CDR3 region has the DNA TGCGCCAGCAGTGACGGGACAGGGGTCCCCAATGAGCAGTTCTTC.